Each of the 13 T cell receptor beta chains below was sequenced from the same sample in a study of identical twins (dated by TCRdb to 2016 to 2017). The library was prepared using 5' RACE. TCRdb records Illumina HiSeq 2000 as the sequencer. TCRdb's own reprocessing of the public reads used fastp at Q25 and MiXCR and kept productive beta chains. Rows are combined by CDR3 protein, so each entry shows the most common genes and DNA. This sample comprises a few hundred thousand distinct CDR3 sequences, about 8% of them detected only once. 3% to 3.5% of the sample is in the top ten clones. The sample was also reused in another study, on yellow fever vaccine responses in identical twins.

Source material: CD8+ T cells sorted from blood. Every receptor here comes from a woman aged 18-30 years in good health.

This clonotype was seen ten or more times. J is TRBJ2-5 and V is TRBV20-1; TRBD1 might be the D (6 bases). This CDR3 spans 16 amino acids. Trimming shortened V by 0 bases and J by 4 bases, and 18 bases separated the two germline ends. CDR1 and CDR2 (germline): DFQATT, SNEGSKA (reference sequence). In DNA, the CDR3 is TGCAGTGCTAGAGATCTCGGAGAGGGGGTAGGAGAGACCCAGTACTTC. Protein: CSARDLGEGVGETQYF.

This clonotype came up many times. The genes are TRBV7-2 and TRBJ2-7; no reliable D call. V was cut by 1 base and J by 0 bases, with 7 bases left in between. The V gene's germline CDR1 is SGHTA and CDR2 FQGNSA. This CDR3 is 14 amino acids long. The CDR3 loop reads CASSLVSTSYEQYF. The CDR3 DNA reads TGTGCCAGCAGCTTAGTATCCACCTCCTACGAGCAGTACTTC.

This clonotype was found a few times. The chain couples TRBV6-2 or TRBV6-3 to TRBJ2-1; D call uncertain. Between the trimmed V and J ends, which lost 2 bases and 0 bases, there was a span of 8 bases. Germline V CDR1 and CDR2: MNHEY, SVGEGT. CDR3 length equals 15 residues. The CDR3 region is CASSYGQISYNEQFF. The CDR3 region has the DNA TGTGCCAGCAGTTACGGGCAAATCTCCTACAATGAGCAGTTCTTC.

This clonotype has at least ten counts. The CDR3 coding sequence is TGTGCCAGCAGCGACGACAGCTTTTACTATGGCTACACCTTC. Residues: CASSDDSFYYGYTF. The chain uses TRBV3-1 and TRBJ1-2, with D possibly being TRBD1 (5 bases). Between the trimmed V and J ends, which lost 5 bases and 3 bases, there was a span of 13 bases. The CDR3 consists of 14 residues. The V gene's germline CDR1 is LGHDT and CDR2 YNNKEL (reference sequence).

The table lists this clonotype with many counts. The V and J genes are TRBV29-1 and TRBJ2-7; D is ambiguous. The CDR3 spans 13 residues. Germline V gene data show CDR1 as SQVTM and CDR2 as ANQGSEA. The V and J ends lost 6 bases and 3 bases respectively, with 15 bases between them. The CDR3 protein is CSVIPTENYEQYF. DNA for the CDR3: TGCAGCGTCATTCCCACAGAGAACTACGAGCAGTACTTC.

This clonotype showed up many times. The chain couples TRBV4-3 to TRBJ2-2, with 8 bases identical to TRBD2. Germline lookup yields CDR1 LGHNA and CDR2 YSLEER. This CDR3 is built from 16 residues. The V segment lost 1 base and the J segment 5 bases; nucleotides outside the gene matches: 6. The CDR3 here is CASSQVPAGVTGELFF. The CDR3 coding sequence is TGCGCCAGCAGCCAAGTTCCAGCGGGAGTGACCGGGGAGCTGTTTTTT.

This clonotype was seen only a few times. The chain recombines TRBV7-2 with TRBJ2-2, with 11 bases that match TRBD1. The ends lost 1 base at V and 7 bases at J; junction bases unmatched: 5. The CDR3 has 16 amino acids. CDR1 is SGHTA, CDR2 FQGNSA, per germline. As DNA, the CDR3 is TGTGCCAGCAGCTTAGTTGGACAGGGGGCTTTCGGGGAGCTGTTTTTT. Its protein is CASSLVGQGAFGELFF.

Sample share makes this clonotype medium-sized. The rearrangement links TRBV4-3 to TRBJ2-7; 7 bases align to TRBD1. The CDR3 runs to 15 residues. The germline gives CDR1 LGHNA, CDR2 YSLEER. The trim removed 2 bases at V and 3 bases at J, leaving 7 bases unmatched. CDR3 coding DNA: TGCGCCAGCAGCCAACAAAGGACAGGAAGCTACGAGCAGTACTTC. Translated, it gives CASSQQRTGSYEQYF.

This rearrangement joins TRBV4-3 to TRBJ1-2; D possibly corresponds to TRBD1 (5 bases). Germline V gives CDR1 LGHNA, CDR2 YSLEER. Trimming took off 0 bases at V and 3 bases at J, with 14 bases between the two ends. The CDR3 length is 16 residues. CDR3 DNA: TGCGCCAGCAGCCAAGATCCCTCAGGGATGGACTATGGCTACACCTTC. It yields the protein CASSQDPSGMDYGYTF.

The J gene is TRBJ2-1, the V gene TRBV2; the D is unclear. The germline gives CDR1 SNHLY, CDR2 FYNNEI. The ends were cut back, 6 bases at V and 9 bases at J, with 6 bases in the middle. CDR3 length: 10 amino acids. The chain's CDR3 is CASRGTEQFF. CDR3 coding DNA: TGTGCCAGCAGGGGAACTGAGCAGTTCTTC.

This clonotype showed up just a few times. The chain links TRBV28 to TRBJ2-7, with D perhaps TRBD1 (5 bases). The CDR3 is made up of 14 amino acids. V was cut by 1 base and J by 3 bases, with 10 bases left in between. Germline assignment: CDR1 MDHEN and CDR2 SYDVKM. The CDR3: CASSLFRQFYEQYF. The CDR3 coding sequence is TGTGCCAGCAGTTTATTTCGACAGTTCTACGAGCAGTACTTC.

The CDR3 loop is CASSDLAGVPLADTQYF. Written as DNA, the CDR3 is TGTGCCAGCAGCGACCTAGCGGGGGTCCCGTTGGCAGATACGCAGTATTTT. The chain couples TRBV7-8 to TRBJ2-3; 10 bases line up with TRBD2. The CDR3 has 17 residues. Germline CDR1 reads SGHVS; CDR2 reads FQNEAQ. The V and J ends lost 5 bases and 4 bases, in that order; junction bases with no gene match: 12.

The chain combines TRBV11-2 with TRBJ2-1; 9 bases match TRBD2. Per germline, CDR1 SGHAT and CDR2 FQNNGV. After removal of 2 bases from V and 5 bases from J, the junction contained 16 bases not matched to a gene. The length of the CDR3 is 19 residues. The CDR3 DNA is TGTGCCAGCAGCTTACTCTTTGGGCAAAAGCGGGAGGATCACAATGAGCAGTTCTTC. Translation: CASSLLFGQKREDHNEQFF.